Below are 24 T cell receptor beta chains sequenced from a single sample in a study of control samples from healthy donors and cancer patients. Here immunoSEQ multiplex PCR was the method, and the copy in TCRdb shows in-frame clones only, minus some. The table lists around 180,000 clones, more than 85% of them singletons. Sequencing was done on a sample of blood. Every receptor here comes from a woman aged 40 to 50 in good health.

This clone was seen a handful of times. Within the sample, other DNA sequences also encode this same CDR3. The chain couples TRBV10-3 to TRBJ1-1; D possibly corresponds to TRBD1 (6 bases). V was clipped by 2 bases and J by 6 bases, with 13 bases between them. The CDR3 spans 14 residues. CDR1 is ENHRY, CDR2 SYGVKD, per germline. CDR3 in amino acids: CAISESGGGAEAFF. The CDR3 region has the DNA TGTGCCATCAGTGAGAGTGGAGGGGGGGCTGAAGCTTTCTTT.

The CDR3, as DNA: TGTGCCAGCAGTGATCCCCGGATCGTCTCCGGAACTAATGAAAAACTGTTTTTT. This translates into CASSDPRIVSGTNEKLFF. The rearrangement joins TRBV2 to TRBJ1-4; no clear D. CDR1 and CDR2 (germline): SNHLY, FYNNEI. The CDR3 sequence is 18 residues long. V gave up 3 bases and J gave up 1 base, with 18 bases separating them.

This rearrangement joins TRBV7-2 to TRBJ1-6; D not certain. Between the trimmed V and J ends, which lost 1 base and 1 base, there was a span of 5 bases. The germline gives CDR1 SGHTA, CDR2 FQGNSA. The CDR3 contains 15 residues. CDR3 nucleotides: TGTGCCAGCAGCTTAGACGGGTCCTATAATTCACCCCTCCACTTT. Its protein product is CASSLDGSYNSPLHF.

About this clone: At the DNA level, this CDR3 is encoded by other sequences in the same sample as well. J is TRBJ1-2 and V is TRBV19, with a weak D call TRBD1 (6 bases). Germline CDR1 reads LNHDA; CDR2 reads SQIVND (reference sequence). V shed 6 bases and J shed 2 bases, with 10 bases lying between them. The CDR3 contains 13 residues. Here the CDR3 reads CASSPTGNYGYTF. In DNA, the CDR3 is TGTGCCAGTAGCCCAACAGGGAACTATGGCTACACCTTC.

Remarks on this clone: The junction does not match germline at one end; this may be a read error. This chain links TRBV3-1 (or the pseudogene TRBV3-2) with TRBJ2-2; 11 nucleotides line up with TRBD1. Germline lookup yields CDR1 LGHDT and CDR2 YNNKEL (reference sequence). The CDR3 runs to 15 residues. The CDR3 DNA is TGTGCCAGCAGCCAAAGGTCCCCGGGACAGGGGGGGCTGTTTTTT. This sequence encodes CASSQRSPGQGGLFF.

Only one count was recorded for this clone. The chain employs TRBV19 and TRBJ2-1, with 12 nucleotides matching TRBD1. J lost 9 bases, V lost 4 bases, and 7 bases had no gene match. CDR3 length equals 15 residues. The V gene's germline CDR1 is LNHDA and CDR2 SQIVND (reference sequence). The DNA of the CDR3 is TGTGCCAGTAGTACCTCGGGACAGGGGGCGTTTGAGCAGTTCTTC. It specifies CASSTSGQGAFEQFF.

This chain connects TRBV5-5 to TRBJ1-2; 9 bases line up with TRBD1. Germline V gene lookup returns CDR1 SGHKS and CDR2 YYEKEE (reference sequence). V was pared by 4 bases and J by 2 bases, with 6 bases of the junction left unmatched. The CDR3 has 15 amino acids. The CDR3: CASSPRTGVNYGYTF. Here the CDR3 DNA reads TGTGCCAGCAGCCCGAGGACAGGGGTAAACTATGGCTACACCTTC.

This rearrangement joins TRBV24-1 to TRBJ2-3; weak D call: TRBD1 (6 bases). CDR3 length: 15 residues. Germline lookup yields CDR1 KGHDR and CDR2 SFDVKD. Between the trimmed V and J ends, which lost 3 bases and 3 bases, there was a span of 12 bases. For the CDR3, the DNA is TGTGCCACCAGTGATCCCCGGACAGAGACAGATACGCAGTATTTT. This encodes CATSDPRTETDTQYF.

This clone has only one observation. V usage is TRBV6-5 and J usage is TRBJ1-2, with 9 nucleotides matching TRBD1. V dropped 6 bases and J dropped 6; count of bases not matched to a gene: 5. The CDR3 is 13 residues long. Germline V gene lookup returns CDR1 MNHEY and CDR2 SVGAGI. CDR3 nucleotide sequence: TGTGCCAGCAGCACCGGGACAGGGAATGGCTACACCTTC. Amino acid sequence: CASSTGTGNGYTF.

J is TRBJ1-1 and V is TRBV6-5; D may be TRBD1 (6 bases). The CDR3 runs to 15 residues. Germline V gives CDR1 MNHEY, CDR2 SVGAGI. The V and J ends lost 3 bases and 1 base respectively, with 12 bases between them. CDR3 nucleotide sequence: TGTGCCAGCAGTTATAGGACAGATGCGAACACTGAAGCTTTCTTT. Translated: CASSYRTDANTEAFF.

CDR3 region: CASSTRGAAFF. CDR3 bases: TGTGCCAGCAGCACCAGGGGGGCGGCTTTCTTT. The V gene is TRBV6-5, the J gene TRBJ1-1; 7 nucleotides align to TRBD1. The germline V gene encodes CDR1 MNHEY and CDR2 SVGAGI. The CDR3 extends over 11 amino acids. With V trimmed by 6 bases and J by 11 bases, 6 bases remained unmatched.

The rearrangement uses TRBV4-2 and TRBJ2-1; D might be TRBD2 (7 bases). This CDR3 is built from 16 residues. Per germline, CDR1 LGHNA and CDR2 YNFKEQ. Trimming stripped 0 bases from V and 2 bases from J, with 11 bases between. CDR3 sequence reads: CASSQDRGGAYNEQFF. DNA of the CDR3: TGTGCCAGCAGCCAAGACCGAGGGGGGGCCTACAATGAGCAGTTCTTC.

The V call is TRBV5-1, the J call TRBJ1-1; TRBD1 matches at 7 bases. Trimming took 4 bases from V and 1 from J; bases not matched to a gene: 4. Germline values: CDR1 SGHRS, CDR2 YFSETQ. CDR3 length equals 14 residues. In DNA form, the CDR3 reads TGCGCCAGCAGCCCTGACAGGGCGAACACTGAAGCTTTCTTT. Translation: CASSPDRANTEAFF.

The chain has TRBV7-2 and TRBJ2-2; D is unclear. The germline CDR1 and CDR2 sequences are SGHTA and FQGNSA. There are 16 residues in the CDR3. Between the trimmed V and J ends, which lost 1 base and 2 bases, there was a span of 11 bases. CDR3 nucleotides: TGTGCCAGCAGCTTAGTGAGTGGACCCAACACCGGGGAGCTGTTTTTT. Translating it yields CASSLVSGPNTGELFF.

The CDR3 loop is CASSLKGQGVPDTQYF. The CDR3 DNA follows: TGTGCCAGCAGTTTAAAGGGGCAGGGGGTTCCAGATACGCAGTATTTT. V and J are TRBV27 and TRBJ2-3, with 7 bases that match TRBD1. The CDR3 is made up of 16 amino acids. Germline CDR1 is MNHEY and CDR2 is SMNVEV (reference sequence). Unmatched junction bases numbered 9, after V lost 2 bases and J lost 4 bases.

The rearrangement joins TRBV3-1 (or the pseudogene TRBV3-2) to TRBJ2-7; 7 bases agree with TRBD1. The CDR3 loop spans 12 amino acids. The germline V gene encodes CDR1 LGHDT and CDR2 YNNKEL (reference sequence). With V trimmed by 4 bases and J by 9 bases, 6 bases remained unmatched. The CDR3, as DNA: TGTGCCAGCAGCCCCCAAGGGGGCTTGCAGTACTTC. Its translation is CASSPQGGLQYF.

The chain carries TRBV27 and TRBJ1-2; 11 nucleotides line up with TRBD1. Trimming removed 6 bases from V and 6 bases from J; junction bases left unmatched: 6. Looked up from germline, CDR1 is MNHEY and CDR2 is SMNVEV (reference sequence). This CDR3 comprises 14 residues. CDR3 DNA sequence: TGTGCCAGCAGCTCCGGGACAGGGGGGAATGGCTACACCTTC. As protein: CASSSGTGGNGYTF.

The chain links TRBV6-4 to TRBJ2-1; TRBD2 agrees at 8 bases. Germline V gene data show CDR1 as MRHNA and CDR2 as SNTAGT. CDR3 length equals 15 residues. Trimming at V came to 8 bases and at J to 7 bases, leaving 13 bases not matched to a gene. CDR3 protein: CASARGAGDLNEQFF. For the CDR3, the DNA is TGTGCCAGCGCAAGAGGAGCGGGGGATTTGAATGAGCAGTTCTTC.

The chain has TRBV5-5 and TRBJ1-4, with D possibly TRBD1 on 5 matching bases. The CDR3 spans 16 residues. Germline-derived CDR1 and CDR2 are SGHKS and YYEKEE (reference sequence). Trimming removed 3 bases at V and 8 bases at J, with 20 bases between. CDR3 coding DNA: TGTGCCAGCAGCTCGCTATCGGGGGTGGTAGACGAAAAACTGTTTTTT. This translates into CASSSLSGVVDEKLFF.

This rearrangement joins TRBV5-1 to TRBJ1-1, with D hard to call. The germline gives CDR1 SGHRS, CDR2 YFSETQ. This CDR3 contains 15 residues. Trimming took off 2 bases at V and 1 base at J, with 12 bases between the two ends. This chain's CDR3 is CASSFQASQNTEAFF. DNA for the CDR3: TGCGCCAGCAGCTTTCAGGCGTCTCAGAACACTGAAGCTTTCTTT.

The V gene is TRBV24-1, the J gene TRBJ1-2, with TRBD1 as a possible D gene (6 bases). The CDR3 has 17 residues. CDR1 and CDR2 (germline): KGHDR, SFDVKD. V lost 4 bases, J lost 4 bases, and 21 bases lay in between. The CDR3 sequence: CATSDSGRGRIPYGYTF. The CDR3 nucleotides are TGTGCCACCAGTGACAGCGGACGGGGGCGGATCCCCTATGGCTACACCTTC.

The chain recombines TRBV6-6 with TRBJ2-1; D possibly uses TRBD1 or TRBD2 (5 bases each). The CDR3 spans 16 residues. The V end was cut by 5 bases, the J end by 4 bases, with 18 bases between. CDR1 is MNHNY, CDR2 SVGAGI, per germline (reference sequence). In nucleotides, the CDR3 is TGTGCCAGCAGTCCCCTCGAGGGGACCTGGTACAATGAGCAGTTCTTC. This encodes CASSPLEGTWYNEQFF.

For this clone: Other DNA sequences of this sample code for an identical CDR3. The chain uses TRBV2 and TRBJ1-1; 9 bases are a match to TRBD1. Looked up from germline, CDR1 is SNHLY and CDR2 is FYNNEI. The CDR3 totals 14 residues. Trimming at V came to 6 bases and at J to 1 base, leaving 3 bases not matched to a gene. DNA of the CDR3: TGTGCCAGCAGGTGGGACAGGGCGAACACTGAAGCTTTCTTT. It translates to CASRWDRANTEAFF.

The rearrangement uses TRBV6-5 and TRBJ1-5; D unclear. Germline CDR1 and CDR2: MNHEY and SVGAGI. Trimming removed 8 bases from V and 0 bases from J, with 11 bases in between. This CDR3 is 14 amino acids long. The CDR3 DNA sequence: TGTGCCAGCTTCGGACCGTATAGCAATCAGCCCCAGCATTTT. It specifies CASFGPYSNQPQHF.